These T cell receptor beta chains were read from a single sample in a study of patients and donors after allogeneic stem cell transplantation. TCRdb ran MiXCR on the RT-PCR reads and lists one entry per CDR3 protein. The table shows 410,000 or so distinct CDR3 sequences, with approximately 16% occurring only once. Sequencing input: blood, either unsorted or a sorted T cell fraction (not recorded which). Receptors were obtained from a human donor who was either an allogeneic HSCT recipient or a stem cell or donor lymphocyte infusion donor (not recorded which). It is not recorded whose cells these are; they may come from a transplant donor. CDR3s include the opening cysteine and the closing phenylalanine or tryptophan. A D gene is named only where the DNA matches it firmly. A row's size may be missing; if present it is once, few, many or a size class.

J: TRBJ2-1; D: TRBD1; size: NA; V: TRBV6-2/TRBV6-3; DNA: TGTGCCAGCAGTAACACAGGGGGCGAGTTCTTC; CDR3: CASSNTGGEFF
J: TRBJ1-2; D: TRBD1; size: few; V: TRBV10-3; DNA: TGTGCCATCAGTGCGACAGGGGGACGGAATGGCTACACCTTC; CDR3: CAISATGGRNGYTF
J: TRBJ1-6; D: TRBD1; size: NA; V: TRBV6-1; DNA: TGTGCCAGCAAGGGGGTCAGGGGGAGTATAGCCCTCCACTTT; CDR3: CASKGVRGSIALHF
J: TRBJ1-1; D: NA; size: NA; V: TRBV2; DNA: TGTGCCAGCATAGGCAGAATGAACACTGAAGCTTTCTTT; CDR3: CASIGRMNTEAFF
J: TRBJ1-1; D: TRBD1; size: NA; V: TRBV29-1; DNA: TGCAGCGTTGAAGTACAGGGGGGGTACACTGAAGCTTTCTTT; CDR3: CSVEVQGGYTEAFF
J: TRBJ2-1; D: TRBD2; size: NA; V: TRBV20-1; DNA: TGCAGTGCTAGAGATGAAAGCGGGGCCTCTAATGAGCAGTTCTTC; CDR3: CSARDESGASNEQFF
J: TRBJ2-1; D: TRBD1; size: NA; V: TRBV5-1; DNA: TGCGCCAGCATGAAGGACAGGAATGAGCAGTTCTTC; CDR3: CASMKDRNEQFF
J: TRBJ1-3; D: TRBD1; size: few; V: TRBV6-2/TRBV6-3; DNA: TGTGCCAGCAGTTACTCCCCCGCCTGGACAGGGGGATTGGAAAACACCATATATTTT; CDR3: CASSYSPAWTGGLENTIYF
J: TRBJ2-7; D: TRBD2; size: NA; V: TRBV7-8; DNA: TGTGCCAGCAGCTTATTGAGCGGGAAGGCCGAGCAGTACTTC; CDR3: CASSLLSGKAEQYF
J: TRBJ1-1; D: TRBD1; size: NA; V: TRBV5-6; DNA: TGTGCCAGCAGCTGGGGACCGGGACAGGGCGCTGAAGCTTTCTTT; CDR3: CASSWGPGQGAEAFF
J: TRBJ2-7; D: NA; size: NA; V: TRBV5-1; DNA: TGCGCCAGCAGCGGACGGGGGGCATCTGAGCAGTACTTC; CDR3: CASSGRGASEQYF
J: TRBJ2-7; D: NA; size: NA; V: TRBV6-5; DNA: TGTGCCAGCAGTTACGGGTGGGCCCCCCGCGAGCAGTACTTC; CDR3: CASSYGWAPREQYF
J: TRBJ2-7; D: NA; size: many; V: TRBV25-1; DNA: TGTGCCAGCAGTGGCGGCCGGAGGTACTACGAGCAGTACTTC; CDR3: CASSGGRRYYEQYF
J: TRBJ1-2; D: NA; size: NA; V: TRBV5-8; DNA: TGTGCCAGCAGCTTGACCAGAAGTGGCTACACCTTC; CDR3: CASSLTRSGYTF
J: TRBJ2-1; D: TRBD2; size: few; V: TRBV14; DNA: TGTGCCAGCAGCCTCTTCGGGACTAGCGCCTACAATGAGCAGTTCTTC; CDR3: CASSLFGTSAYNEQFF
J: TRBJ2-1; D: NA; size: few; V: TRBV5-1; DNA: TGCGCCAGCAGCTCTAGTCTAGATATACAGGGAAGTGAGCAGTTCTTC; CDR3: CASSSSLDIQGSEQFF
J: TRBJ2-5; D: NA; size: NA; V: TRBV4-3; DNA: TGCGCCAGCAGCCACTACCCCAACCCGGAGACCCAGTACTTC; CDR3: CASSHYPNPETQYF
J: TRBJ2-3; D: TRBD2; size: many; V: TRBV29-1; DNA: TGCAGCGTTCCGATAGGACTAGCGGGTCCCACAGATACGCAGTATTTT; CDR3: CSVPIGLAGPTDTQYF
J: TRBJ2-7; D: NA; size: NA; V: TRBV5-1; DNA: TGCGCCAGCAATGAAGGGCCGAGCTCCTACGAGCAGTACTTC; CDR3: CASNEGPSSYEQYF
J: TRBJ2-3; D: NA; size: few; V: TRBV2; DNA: TGTGCCAGCAGTGACATAGACAGCCCTGTTGGAGATACGCAGTATTTT; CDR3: CASSDIDSPVGDTQYF
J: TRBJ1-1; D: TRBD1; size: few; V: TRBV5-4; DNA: TGTGCCAGCAGCAGATCGAGGACAGGGCCCCCTCGGGACACTGAAGCTTTCTTT; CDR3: CASSRSRTGPPRDTEAFF
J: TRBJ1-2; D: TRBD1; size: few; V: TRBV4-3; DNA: TGCGCCAGCAGCCAAGATCTGACAGGGGGCTATGGCTACACCTTC; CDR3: CASSQDLTGGYGYTF
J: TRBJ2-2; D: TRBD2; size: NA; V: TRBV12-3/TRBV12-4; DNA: TGTGCCAGCACCTCAGACCCAGCGGGGAATCCCAACACCGGGGAGCTGTTTTTT; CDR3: CASTSDPAGNPNTGELFF
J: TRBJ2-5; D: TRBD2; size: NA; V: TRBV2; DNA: TGTGCCAGCAGGGAAGAGAGCGGGAGACAAGAGACCCAGTACTTC; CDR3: CASREESGRQETQYF
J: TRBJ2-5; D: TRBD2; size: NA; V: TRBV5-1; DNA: TGCGCCAGCAGCTTGGCCAAGCGGGGGGTAAGCGAGACCCAGTACTTC; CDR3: CASSLAKRGVSETQYF
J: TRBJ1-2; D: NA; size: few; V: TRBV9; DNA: TGTGCCAGCAGCTCAACAAACGGGAACTATGGCTACACCTTC; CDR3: CASSSTNGNYGYTF
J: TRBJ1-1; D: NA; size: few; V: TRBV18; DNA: TGTGCCAGCTCACCCCAGGGTATATGGAACACTGAAGCTTTCTTT; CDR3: CASSPQGIWNTEAFF
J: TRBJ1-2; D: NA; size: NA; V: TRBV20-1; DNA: TGCAGTGCTAGAAGACAGGACTATGGCTACACCTTC; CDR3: CSARRQDYGYTF
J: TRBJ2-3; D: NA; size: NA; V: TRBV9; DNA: TGTGCCAGCAGCCTCCCTCGGGATCCGCAGTATTTT; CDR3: CASSLPRDPQYF
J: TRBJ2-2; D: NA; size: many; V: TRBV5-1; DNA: TGCGCCAGCAGCATTAGCGGAACCGGGGAGCTGTTTTTT; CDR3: CASSISGTGELFF
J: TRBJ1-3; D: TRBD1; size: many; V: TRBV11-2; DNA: TGTGCCAGCAGCTTGGACAGGGGCTCTGGAAACACCATATATTTT; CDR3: CASSLDRGSGNTIYF
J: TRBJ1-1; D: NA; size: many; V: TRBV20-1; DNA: TGCAGTGGGGTGGCCCCTTGGAACACTGAAGCTTTCTTT; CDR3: CSGVAPWNTEAFF
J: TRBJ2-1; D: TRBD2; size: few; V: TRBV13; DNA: TGTGCCAGCAGCGCCCTAGCGGGAGTTGACAATGAGCAGTTCTTC; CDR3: CASSALAGVDNEQFF
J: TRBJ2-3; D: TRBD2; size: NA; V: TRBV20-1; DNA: TGCAGTGCTAGAGATACAGCGGGAGGGCCATATACGCAGTATTTT; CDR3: CSARDTAGGPYTQYF
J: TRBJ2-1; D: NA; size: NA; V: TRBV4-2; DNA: TGTGCCAGCAGCCAAGGCGGGACCCGAGGGAACAATGAGCAGTTCTTC; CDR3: CASSQGGTRGNNEQFF
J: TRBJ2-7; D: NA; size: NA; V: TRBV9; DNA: TGTGCCAGCAGCGTAGGTCAGGGCGACGAGCAGTACTTC; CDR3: CASSVGQGDEQYF
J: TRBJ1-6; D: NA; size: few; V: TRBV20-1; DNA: TGCAGTGCTAAGAGTAATCGGAATTCACCCCTCCACTTT; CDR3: CSAKSNRNSPLHF
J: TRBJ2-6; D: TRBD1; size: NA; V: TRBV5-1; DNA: TGCGCCACCGGGGGGACAGGGGGATCTGGGGCCAACGTCCTGACTTTC; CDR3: CATGGTGGSGANVLTF
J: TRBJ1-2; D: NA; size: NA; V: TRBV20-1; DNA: TGCAGTGCCCGAGATAACTATGGCTACACCTTC; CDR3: CSARDNYGYTF
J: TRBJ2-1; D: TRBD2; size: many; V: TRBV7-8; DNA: TGTGCCAGCAGCTTAGGCGGGAGCGGGGGCTCCTACAATGAGCAGTTCTTC; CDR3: CASSLGGSGGSYNEQFF
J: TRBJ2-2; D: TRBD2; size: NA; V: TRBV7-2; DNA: TGTGCCAGCAGACGACCAACGGGACTAAAGAACACCGGGGAGCTGTTTTTT; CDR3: CASRRPTGLKNTGELFF
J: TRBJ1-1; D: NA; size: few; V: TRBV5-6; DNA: TGTGCCAGCAGCCTCATCGCGGGAGGGAACACTGAAGCTTTCTTT; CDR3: CASSLIAGGNTEAFF
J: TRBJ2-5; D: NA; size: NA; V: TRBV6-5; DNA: TGTGCCAGCAGTTTAGTGGTGATGCGGGCGCCGGTAGAGACCCAGTACTTC; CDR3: CASSLVVMRAPVETQYF
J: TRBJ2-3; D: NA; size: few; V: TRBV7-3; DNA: TGTGCCAGCAGTCGCACAATGGGCGCAGATACGCAGTATTTT; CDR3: CASSRTMGADTQYF
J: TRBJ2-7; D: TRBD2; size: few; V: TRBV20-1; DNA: TGCAGTGCTAGAGATGGCCGGGGGGGCGAGCAGTACTTC; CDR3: CSARDGRGGEQYF
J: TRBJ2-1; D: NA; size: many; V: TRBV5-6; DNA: TGTGCCAGCAGCCACCGGCCGGGACACATCTACAATGAGCAGTTCTTC; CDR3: CASSHRPGHIYNEQFF
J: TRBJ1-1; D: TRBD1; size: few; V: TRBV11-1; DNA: TGTGCCAGCAGCAAAAGACAGGGCTTCAACACTGAAGCTTTCTTT; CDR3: CASSKRQGFNTEAFF
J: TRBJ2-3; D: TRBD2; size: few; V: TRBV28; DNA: TGTGCCAGCAGTAGATGGACTAGCGGTAACACAGATACGCAGTATTTT; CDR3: CASSRWTSGNTDTQYF
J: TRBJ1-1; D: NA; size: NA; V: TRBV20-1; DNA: TGCAGTGCTAGAGAAACAGGGTTCACTGAAGCTTTCTTT; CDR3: CSARETGFTEAFF
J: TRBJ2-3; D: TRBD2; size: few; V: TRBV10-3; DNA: TGTGCCATCAGTCTTAGCGGGAGTTACACAGATACGCAGTATTTT; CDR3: CAISLSGSYTDTQYF
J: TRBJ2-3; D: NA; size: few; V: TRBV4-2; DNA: TGTGCCAGCAGCCAAGAGGCGGCTTCTAGCACAGATACGCAGTATTTT; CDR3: CASSQEAASSTDTQYF
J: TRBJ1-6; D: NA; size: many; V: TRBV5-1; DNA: TGCGCCAGCAGCTTGGACTTCCCCGCCGGGAATTCACCCCTCCACTTT; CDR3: CASSLDFPAGNSPLHF
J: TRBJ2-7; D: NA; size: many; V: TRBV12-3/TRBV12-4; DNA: TGTGCCAGCAGTTTATCAGGCGAGCAGTACTTC; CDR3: CASSLSGEQYF
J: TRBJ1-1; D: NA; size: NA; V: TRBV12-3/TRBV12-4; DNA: TGTGCCAGCAGCATCACATGGGCGGAGAACACTGAAGCTTTCTTT; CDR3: CASSITWAENTEAFF
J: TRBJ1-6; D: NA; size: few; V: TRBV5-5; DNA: TGTGCCAGCAGCTTGGACCGGGGGACCTATGATTCACCCCTCCACTTT; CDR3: CASSLDRGTYDSPLHF